Sequencing of this TCR beta chain was carried out in a study of CD4 T cells in relation to SARS-CoV-2 and coronaviruses. The overall study: ViraFEST: approximately 10-day antigen culture of PBMCs, then TCR beta CDR3 sequencing. No peptide or an HIV-1 Nef peptide pool served as negative control. Findings of the study overall: Crossreactivity was assessed only for spike protein, not other viral proteins.

The protocol was immunoSEQ multiplex PCR, while the TCRdb copy is restricted to in-frame clones and leaves out a portion. Seen here are roughly 14,000 clones, roughly 78% observed once, and the top ten hold more than 15%. As to this clone: Its antigen is as yet unknown.

The germline gives CDR1 KGHSH, CDR2 LQKENI. This CDR3 comprises 16 residues. The V segment lost 1 base and the J segment 3 bases; nucleotides outside the gene matches: 8. The unexposed donors gave CD4+ T cells in about 2011-2019, prior to COVID-19. CD4+ T cells were isolated from the cells after more than nine days of culture. Sequencing was carried out using CD4+ T cells from PBMCs, cultured in vitro. The J gene is TRBJ1-2, the V gene TRBV18; TRBD1 matches 7 bases. The source of this sequence is a human donor in good health. CDR3 region: CASSPRQGNTYYGYTF. The CDR3 bases are TGTGCCAGCTCACCACGACAGGGAAATACTTACTATGGCTACACCTTC.